This TCR beta chain was retrieved from a study of T cell responses to AZD1222 COVID-19 vaccine. Study observations and caveats: Only five or six people who got AZD1222 tested seropositive at baseline.

This clone was observed a handful of times. Its antigen is unidentified. The CDR3 consists of 14 residues. V lost 4 bases to trimming and J lost 6 bases; unmatched junction nucleotides: 7. Germline lookup yields CDR1 MNHEY and CDR2 SVGAGI. Assay used: immunoSEQ multiplex PCR; TCRdb lists only in-frame clones, some missing. This table holds 150,000 to 180,000 clones, about 92% found once. V is TRBV6-5 and J is TRBJ1-2, with 8 positions matching TRBD1. The source material was peripheral blood, sampled on day 0 of AZD1222 vaccination. This clonotype was sampled from an adult in good health. The CDR3 DNA sequence: TGTGCCAGCAGTTCGTGGGCAGGGGGCGATGGCTACACCTTC. Translating gives CASSSWAGGDGYTF.